Given below is one T cell receptor (beta chain) in context. V lost 0 bases and J lost 8; bases outside the gene matches: 5. The CDR3 extends over 14 amino acids. Germline CDR1 reads LGHNA; CDR2 reads YSLEER. The PCR contained 60 Vbeta and 13 Jbeta primers. Using immunoSEQ multiplex PCR, the repertoire was profiled, and TCRdb retains in-frame clones only, with some absent. The table records under 170,000 clones, 63% of them present only once. The record originates from a study of cytomegalovirus exposure and HLA in healthy donors. Turning to the study itself: Membership in the Caucasian-associated ancestry cluster was found for around 81% of almost 400 genotyped donors.

This clonotype was sampled from a woman aged 55-69 years in good health and CMV-seropositive. Source material: PBMCs. This sequence joins TRBV4-3 and TRBJ1-2; 8 bases match TRBD1. The CDR3 DNA reads as TGCGCCAGCAGCCAAGAGGACAGGGAACGAGGCTACACCTTC. It yields the protein CASSQEDRERGYTF.